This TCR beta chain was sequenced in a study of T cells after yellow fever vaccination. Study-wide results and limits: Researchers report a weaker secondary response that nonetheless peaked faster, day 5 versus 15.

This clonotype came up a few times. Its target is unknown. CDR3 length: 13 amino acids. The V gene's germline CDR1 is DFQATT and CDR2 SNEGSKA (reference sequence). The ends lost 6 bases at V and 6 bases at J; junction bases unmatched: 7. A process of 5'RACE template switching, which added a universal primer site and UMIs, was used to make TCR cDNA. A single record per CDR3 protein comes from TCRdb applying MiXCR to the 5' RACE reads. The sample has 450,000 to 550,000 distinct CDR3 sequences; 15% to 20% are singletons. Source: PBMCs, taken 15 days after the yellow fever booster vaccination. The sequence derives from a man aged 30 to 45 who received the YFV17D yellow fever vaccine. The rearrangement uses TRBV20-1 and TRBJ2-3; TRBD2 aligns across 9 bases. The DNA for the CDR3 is TGCAGTGCCGCGGGAGGGCCTCGGGATACGCAGTATTTT. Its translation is CSAAGGPRDTQYF.